A single TCR beta chain is shown here with its context. The entry originates in a study of blood T cell repertoires in COVID-19. The wider study: Sites in the United States, Italy and Spain provided acute and convalescent COVID-19 samples.

The CDR3 has 15 residues. CDR1 is KGHDR and CDR2 is SFDVKD in the germline V gene. With 6 bases removed from V and 1 base from J, the gap between germline ends came to 12 bases. The protocol was immunoSEQ multiplex PCR, while the TCRdb copy is restricted to in-frame clones and leaves out a portion. The table lists some 220,000 clones, around 89% of them singletons. Sequencing was performed on PBMCs or T cells enriched from blood (not recorded which). The receptor comes from a young woman in a cohort exposed to, infected with or recovered from COVID-19 (not recorded which). The chain couples TRBV24-1 to TRBJ1-5; D may be TRBD1 (6 bases). CDR3 sequence reads: CATSLSGASNQPQHF. CDR3 bases: TGTGCCACCAGTCTCTCAGGGGCCAGCAATCAGCCCCAGCATTTT.